This T cell receptor (beta chain) was obtained from a study of regulatory T cells in long-lasting Graves disease. Library construction for TCR beta used iRepertoire HTBI primers and Arm-PCR of CDR3 regions. TCRdb recomputed calls from the multiplex PCR reads with MiXCR, one row per CDR3 protein. The sample carries over 450,000 distinct CDR3 sequences, 12% recorded once. The CDR3 is 15 residues long. Trimming shortened V by 6 bases and J by 2 bases, and 15 bases separated the two germline ends. Germline values: CDR1 SGHDT, CDR2 YYEEEE. Time point given: newly diagnosed GD, antithyroid drugs for less than 3 months. From RNA extracted from PBMCs, the TCR library was made. The data also belong to a second study, concerning T cells in Graves' hyperthyroidism and ophthalmopathy. Per that paper: In the blood, most expanded thyroid clonotypes above 0.001 appeared as well.

This receptor was obtained from a young woman with Graves disease. The specimen was peripheral blood mononuclear cells (PBMCs), collected at new diagnosis, from a patient treated with antithyroid drugs. This chain uses TRBV5-6 with TRBJ2-1; D is possibly TRBD2 (6 bases). CDR3 sequence reads: CASKGGPGAYNEQFF. The DNA for the CDR3 is TGTGCCAGCAAAGGAGGTCCGGGAGCCTACAATGAGCAGTTCTTC.